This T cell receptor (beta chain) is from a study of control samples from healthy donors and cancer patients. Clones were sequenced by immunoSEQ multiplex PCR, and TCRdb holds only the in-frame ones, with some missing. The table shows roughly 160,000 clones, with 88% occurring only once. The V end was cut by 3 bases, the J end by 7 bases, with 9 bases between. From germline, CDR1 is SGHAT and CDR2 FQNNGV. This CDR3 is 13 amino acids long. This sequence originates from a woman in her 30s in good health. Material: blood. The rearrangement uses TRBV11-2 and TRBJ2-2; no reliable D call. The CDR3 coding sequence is TGTGCCAGCAGCTTGGGATCGGTCGGGGAGCTGTTTTTT. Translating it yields CASSLGSVGELFF.